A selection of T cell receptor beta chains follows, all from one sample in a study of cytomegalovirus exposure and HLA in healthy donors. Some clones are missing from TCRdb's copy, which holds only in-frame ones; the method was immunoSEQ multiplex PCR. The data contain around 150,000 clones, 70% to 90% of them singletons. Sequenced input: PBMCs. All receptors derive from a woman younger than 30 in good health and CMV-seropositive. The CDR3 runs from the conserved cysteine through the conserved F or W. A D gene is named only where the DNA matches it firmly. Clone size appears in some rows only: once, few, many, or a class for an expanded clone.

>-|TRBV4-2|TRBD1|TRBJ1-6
TGTGCCAGCAGCCACACCGGGACAGGGGGTTCACCCCTCCACTTT
CASSHTGTGGSPLHF
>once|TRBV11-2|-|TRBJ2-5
TGTGCCAGCAGCGCAAACTGGGACAACCAAGAGACCCAGTACTTC
CASSANWDNQETQYF
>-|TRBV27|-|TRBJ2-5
TGTGCCAGCAGTCCTCCTGACCAAGAGACCCAGTACTTC
CASSPPDQETQYF
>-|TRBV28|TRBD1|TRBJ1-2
TGTGCCAGCAGCCTGACCACTCGGGACAGGTGGTCTAACTATGGCTACACCTTC
CASSLTTRDRWSNYGYTF
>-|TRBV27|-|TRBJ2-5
TGTGCCAGCAGTTTAATAGTACAAGAGACCCAGTACTTC
CASSLIVQETQYF
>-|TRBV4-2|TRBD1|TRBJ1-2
TGTGCCAGCAGCCAAGTCTCCATGTGGGACAGGGTCAACTATGGCTACACCTTC
CASSQVSMWDRVNYGYTF
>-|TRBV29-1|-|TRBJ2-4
TGCAGCGTGGAGGGGGCAGCCAAAAACATTCAGTACTTC
CSVEGAAKNIQYF
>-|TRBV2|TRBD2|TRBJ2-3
TGTGCCAGCAGTGAAAGACTAGCCCTAGGAAGAGATACGCAGTATTTT
CASSERLALGRDTQYF
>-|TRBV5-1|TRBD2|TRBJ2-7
TGCGCCAGCTCAGATTGGGGCGGGAGTACCTACGAGCAGTACTTC
CASSDWGGSTYEQYF
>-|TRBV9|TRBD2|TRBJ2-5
TGTGCCAGCAGCCTGTACGCCAGCGGGGGCCAAGAGACCCAGTACTTC
CASSLYASGGQETQYF
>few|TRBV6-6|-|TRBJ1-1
TGTGCCAGCAGGTTGCCAGGGGCGAACACTGAAGCTTTCTTT
CASRLPGANTEAFF
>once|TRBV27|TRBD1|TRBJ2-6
TGTGCCAGCAGTTTCCAAGGGACAGGGCTGTCTGGGGCCAACGTCCTGACTTTC
CASSFQGTGLSGANVLTF
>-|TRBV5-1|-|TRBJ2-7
TGCGCCAGCAGCCCCGACAGCTCCTACGAGCAGTACTTC
CASSPDSSYEQYF
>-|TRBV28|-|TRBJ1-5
TGTGCCAGCAGTTTACGCGGGCAGCCCCAGCATTTT
CASSLRGQPQHF
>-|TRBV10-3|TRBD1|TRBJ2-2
TGTGCCATCAGTAATTCCGGGACAGGGAACACCGGGGAGCTGTTTTTT
CAISNSGTGNTGELFF
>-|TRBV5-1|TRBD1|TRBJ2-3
TGCGCCAGCAGCTGGGGGACAGGGGGAAGTACAGATACGCAGTATTTT
CASSWGTGGSTDTQYF
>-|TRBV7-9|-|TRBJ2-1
TGTGCCAGCAGCCCACGCGCTAGTAGGTATGAGCAGTTCTTC
CASSPRASRYEQFF
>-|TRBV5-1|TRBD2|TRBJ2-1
TGCGCCAGCAGCTTGCAGGCTAGCGGGCCACACAATGAGCAGTTCTTC
CASSLQASGPHNEQFF
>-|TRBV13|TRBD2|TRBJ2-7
TGTGCCAGCAGCTCGGGACTAGCGGGGGGCCATTACTACGAGCAGTACTTC
CASSSGLAGGHYYEQYF
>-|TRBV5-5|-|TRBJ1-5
TGTGCCAGCAGCTTGTCGATCGGTGATCAGCCCCAGCATTTT
CASSLSIGDQPQHF
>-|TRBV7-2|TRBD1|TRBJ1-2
TGTGCCAGCAGCCTGGGACAGAAGCATGGCTACACCTTC
CASSLGQKHGYTF
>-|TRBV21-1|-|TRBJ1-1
TGTGCCAGCAGCAAAGAAGGAGGGCGGGAAGCTTTCTTT
CASSKEGGREAFF
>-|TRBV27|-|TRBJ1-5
TGTGCCAGCAGTTTACTGTCGGGGGATCAGCCCCAGCATTTT
CASSLLSGDQPQHF
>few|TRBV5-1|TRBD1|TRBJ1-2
TGCGCCAGCAGCTTCACAGGGGGAGGCTATGGCTACACCTTC
CASSFTGGGYGYTF
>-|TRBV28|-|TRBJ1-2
TGTGCCAGCAGTTTACAGACTAACTATGGCTACACCTTC
CASSLQTNYGYTF
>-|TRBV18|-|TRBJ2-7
TGTGCCAGCACAACCCGGAGGGACGCGTTCGGGCAGTACTTC
CASTTRRDAFGQYF
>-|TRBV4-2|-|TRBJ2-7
TGTGCCAGCAGCCAAGTTGGAGTGTGGGAGCAGTACTTC
CASSQVGVWEQYF
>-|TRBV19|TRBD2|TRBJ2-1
TGTGCCAGTATGGGGGGGAACGAGCAGTTCTTC
CASMGGNEQFF
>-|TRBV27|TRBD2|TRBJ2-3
TGTGCCAGCAGATTAGCGGGGACCATCACAGATACGCAGTATTTT
CASRLAGTITDTQYF
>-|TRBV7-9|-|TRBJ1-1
TGTGCCAGCAGCTTGGGGGGTGATCCGAACACTGAAGCTTTCTTT
CASSLGGDPNTEAFF
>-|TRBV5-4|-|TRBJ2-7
TGTGCCAGCAGCTTCTTATCACAGGTGGACTACGAGCAGTACTTC
CASSFLSQVDYEQYF
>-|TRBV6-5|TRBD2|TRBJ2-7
TGTGCCAGCAAACCAAGGACTAGCTCCTACGAGCAGTACTTC
CASKPRTSSYEQYF
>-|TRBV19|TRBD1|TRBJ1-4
TGTGCCAGTAGGGGTCCTCGGACAGGCTCGGAGAAACTGTTTTTT
CASRGPRTGSEKLFF
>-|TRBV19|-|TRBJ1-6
TGTGCCAGTAGTGCAGGGTTACGGGATAATTCACCCCTCCACTTT
CASSAGLRDNSPLHF
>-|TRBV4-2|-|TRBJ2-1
TGTGCCAGCAGCCAAGGTACGGGAAGGCGAGACAATGAGCAGTTCTTC
CASSQGTGRRDNEQFF
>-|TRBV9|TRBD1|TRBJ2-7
TGTGCCAGCAGCCGGACAGGCACCCTCTCCTACGAGCAGTACTTC
CASSRTGTLSYEQYF
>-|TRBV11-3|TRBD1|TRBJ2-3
TGTGCCAGCAGCCCGGGACAGGGGAGCACAGATACGCAGTATTTT
CASSPGQGSTDTQYF
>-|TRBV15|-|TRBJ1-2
TGTGCCACCAGCCCTAAACAGGGAAACTATGGCTACACCTTC
CATSPKQGNYGYTF
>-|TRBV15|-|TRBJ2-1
TGTGCCACCAGCAGGGACTACAACAATGAGCAGTTCTTC
CATSRDYNNEQFF
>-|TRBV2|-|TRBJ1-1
TGTGCCAGCAGGGGCGGGGCAGGGATGAACGCTTTCTTT
CASRGGAGMNAFF
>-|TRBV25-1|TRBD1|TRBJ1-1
TGTGCCAGCAGTGAGCCCCCCGGGACAGGGAACACTGAAGCTTTCTTT
CASSEPPGTGNTEAFF
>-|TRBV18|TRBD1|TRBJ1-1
TGTGCCAGCTCGCCCAGGGGGAGTGGCACTGAAGCTTTCTTT
CASSPRGSGTEAFF
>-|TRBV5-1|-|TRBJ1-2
TGCGCCAGCAGCTTGGAGGGCAGGGAAGGAGGCTACACCTTC
CASSLEGREGGYTF